This T cell receptor (beta chain) was observed in a study of PD-1 blockade in classical Hodgkin lymphoma. The study's findings and limits: Those starting nivolumab under 1 year post-ASCT were excluded.

This table comes from immunoSEQ multiplex PCR, and its TCRdb copy is limited to in-frame clones, with some not included. The table has more than 25,000 clones, more than 65% seen once. Every patient relapsed after autologous stem cell transplantation, and brentuximab vedotin exposure varied. Complete response, partial response or progressive disease were the best responses. The germline V and J ends were trimmed by 7 bases and 0 bases, with 16 bases remaining between them. This CDR3 spans 17 amino acids. CDR1 and CDR2 from the germline V gene are LNHDA and SQIVND (reference sequence). As regards this clone: What it binds is unknown.

The starting material was peripheral blood mononuclear cells (PBMCs), obtained before the second cycle of nivolumab. This clonotype was obtained from a human donor with classical Hodgkin lymphoma. The chain uses TRBV19 and TRBJ2-6; D ambiguous. The CDR3 coding sequence is TGTGCCAGTACGCCGGATTCTTCGCCCTCTGGGGCCAACGTCCTGACTTTC. It translates to CASTPDSSPSGANVLTF.